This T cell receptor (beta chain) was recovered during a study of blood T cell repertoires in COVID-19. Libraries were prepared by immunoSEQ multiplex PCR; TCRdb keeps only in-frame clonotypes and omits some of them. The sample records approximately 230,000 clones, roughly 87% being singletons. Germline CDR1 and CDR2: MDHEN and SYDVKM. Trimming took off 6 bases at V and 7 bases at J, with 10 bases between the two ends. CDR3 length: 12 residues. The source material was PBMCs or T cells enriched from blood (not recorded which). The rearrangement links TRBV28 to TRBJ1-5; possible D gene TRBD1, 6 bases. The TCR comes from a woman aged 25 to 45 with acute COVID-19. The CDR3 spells CASSVRGQPQHF. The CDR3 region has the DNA TGTGCCAGCAGCGTCAGGGGCCAGCCCCAGCATTTT.